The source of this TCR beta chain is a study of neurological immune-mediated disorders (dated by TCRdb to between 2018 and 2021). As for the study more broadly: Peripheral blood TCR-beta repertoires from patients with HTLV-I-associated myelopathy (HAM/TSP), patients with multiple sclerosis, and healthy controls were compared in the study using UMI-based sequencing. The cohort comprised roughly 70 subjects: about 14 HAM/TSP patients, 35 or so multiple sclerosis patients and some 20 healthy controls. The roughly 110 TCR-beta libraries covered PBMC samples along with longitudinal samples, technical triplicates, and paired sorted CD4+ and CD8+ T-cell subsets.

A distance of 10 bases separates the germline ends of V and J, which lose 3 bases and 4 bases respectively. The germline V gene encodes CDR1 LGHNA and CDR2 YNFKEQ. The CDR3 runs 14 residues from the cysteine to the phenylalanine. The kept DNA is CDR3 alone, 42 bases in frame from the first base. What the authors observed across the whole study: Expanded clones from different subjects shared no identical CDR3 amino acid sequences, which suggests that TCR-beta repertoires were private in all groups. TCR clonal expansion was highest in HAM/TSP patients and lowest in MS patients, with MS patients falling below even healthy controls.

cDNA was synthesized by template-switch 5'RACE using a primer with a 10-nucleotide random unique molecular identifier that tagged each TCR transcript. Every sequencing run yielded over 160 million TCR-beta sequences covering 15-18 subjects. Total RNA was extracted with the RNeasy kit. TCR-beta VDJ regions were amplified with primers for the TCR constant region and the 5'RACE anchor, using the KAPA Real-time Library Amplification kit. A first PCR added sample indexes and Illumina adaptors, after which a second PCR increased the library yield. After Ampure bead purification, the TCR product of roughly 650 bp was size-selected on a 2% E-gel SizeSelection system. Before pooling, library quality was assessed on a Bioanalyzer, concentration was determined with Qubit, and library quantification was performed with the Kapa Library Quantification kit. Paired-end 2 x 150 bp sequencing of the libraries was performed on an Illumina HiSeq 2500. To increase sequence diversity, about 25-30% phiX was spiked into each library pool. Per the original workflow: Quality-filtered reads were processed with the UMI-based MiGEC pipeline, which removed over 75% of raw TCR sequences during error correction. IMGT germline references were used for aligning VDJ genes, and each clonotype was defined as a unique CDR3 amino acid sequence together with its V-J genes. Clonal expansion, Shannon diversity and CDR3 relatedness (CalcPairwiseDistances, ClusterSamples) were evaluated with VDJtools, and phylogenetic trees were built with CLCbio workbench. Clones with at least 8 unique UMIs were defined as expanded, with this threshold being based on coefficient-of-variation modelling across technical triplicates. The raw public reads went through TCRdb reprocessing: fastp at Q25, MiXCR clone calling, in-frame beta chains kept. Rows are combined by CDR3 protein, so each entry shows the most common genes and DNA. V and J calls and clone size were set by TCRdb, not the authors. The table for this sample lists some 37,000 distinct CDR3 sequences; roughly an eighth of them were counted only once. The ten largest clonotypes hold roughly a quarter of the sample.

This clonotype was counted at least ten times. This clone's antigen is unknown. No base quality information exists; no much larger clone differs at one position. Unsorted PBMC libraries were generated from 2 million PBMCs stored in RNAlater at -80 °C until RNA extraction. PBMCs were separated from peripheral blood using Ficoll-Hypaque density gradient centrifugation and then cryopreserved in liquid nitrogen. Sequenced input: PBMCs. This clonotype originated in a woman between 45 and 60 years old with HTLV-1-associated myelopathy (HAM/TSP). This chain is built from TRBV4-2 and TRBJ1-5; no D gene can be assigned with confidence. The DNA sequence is TGTGCCAGCAGCCACCGGAACGGGAATCAGCCCCAGCATTTT. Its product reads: CASSHRNGNQPQHF.